These 11 T cell receptor beta chains share one sample of origin, sequenced in a study of T cell changes during pregnancy in multiple sclerosis. The data were produced by immunoSEQ multiplex PCR, yet TCRdb's version contains in-frame clones alone and is incomplete. Of about 130,000 clones in the sample, around 95% were seen once. The sample consisted of peripheral blood, taken after pregnancy. The receptors derive from a female donor with multiple sclerosis, enrolled in a pregnancy study.

The rearrangement joins TRBV27 to TRBJ2-7, with D possibly TRBD2 on 6 matching bases. This CDR3 spans 13 amino acids. V lost 6 bases and J lost 7, with 16 bases in between. The germline V gene has CDR1 MNHEY and CDR2 SMNVEV (reference sequence). The CDR3 DNA sequence: TGTGCCAGCAGCGGGGGATATTTGGGAGAGCAGTACTTC. This codes for CASSGGYLGEQYF.

The chain is built from TRBV6-1 and TRBJ2-7; tentatively, D is TRBD1 (5 bases). Per germline, CDR1 MNHNS and CDR2 SASEGT. The CDR3 runs to 12 residues. Trimming shortened V by 5 bases and J by 8 bases, and 13 bases separated the two germline ends. The CDR3 here is CASSPIQGKQYF. CDR3 nucleotide sequence: TGTGCCAGCAGTCCAATTCAGGGAAAGCAGTACTTC.

The chain has TRBV5-1 and TRBJ2-3; D is possibly TRBD1 (5 bases). V shed 3 bases and J shed 1 base, with 15 bases lying between them. CDR1 is SGHRS and CDR2 is YFSETQ in the germline V gene. The CDR3 covers 16 residues. Written as DNA, the CDR3 is TGCGCCAGCAGCTCGCAGGAGACAGAGGGCACAGATACGCAGTATTTT. Translated: CASSSQETEGTDTQYF.

V gene TRBV19 combines with J gene TRBJ2-7; TRBD2 might be the D (7 bases). V lost 5 bases, J lost 2 bases, and 22 bases lay in between. Per the germline V gene, CDR1 is LNHDA and CDR2 is SQIVND (reference sequence). There are 17 residues in the CDR3. Here the CDR3 DNA reads TGTGCCAGTAGTGCCCGCGGGGGCGACACGGACCCCTACGAGCAGTACTTC. It is translated as CASSARGGDTDPYEQYF. The full variable domain, its missing parts supplied by reference TRBV19 and TRBJ2-7, is DGGITQSPKYLFRKEGQNVTLSCEQNLNHDAMYWYRQDPGQGLRLIYYSQIVNDFQKGDIAEGYSVSREKKESFPLTVTSAQKNPTAFYLCASSARGGDTDPYEQYFGPGTRLTVT.

The rearrangement links TRBV29-1 to TRBJ2-3; the match to TRBD1 covers 12 bases. The junction had 14 bases not matched to a gene; V was cut back by 5 bases and J by 2 bases. Germline values: CDR1 SQVTM, CDR2 ANQGSEA. CDR3 length equals 18 residues. The DNA of the CDR3 is TGCAGCGTTTGGGACAGGGGGCGCAGCCGCCCGACCACAGATACGCAGTATTTT. Its translation is CSVWDRGRSRPTTDTQYF.

V is TRBV14 and J is TRBJ2-2; 12 bases line up with TRBD2. The CDR3 has 18 amino acids. Unmatched junction bases numbered 13, after V lost 4 bases and J lost 7 bases. CDR1 and CDR2 (germline): SGHDN, FVKESK. The CDR3: CASSRKGQGLAGHGELFF. The CDR3 DNA reads TGTGCCAGCAGCCGCAAAGGCCAGGGACTAGCGGGTCACGGGGAGCTGTTTTTT.

V gene TRBV25-1 combines with J gene TRBJ2-2, with D hard to call. V gave up 5 bases and J gave up 7 bases, with 14 bases separating them. The germline V gene has CDR1 MGHDK and CDR2 SYGVNS. The CDR3 runs 14 residues. The CDR3 here is CASSSNFLSGELFF. The CDR3 DNA reads TGTGCCAGCAGTTCAAATTTCCTAAGCGGGGAGCTGTTTTTT.

This chain uses TRBV5-1 with TRBJ2-1; 10 nucleotides agree with TRBD2. V trimming: 2 bases; J trimming: 4 bases; junction bases outside the gene matches: 3. Per the germline V gene, CDR1 is SGHRS and CDR2 is YFSETQ. The CDR3 extends over 15 amino acids. The CDR3 is CASSLTSGTYNEQFF. Here the CDR3 DNA reads TGCGCCAGCAGCTTAACTAGCGGGACATACAATGAGCAGTTCTTC.

The chain combines TRBV27 with TRBJ1-4, with D perhaps TRBD1 (5 bases). Trimming took off 8 bases at V and 2 bases at J, with 15 bases between the two ends. The germline V gene encodes CDR1 MNHEY and CDR2 SMNVEV (reference sequence). CDR3 length: 15 amino acids. The CDR3 coding sequence is TGTGCCAGCCAAACCGGGGGGGGGACTAATGAAAAACTGTTTTTT. Its protein product is CASQTGGGTNEKLFF.

CDR3 sequence (DNA): TGTGCCAGCAGCTTCACTTCCCCCACAGATACGCAGTATTTT. It yields the protein CASSFTSPTDTQYF. The chain links TRBV5-6 to TRBJ2-3; no firm D call. This CDR3 spans 14 amino acids. Between the trimmed V and J ends, which lost 2 bases and 2 bases, there was a span of 9 bases. In germline, CDR1 is SGHDT, CDR2 YYEEEE. The entire variable domain, with the rest obtained from reference TRBV5-6 and TRBJ2-3, is as follows: DAGVTQSPTHLIKTRGQQVTLRCSPKSGHDTVSWYQQALGQGPQFIFQYYEEEERQRGNFPDRFSGHQFPNYSSELNVNALLLGDSALYLCASSFTSPTDTQYFGPGTRLTVL.

V gene TRBV14 combines with J gene TRBJ1-2; 11 bases map to TRBD1. There are 15 residues in the CDR3. Germline assignment: CDR1 SGHDN and CDR2 FVKESK. V lost 8 bases to trimming and J lost 7 bases; unmatched junction nucleotides: 12. The CDR3, as DNA: TGTGCCAGCTCCTCATCCGGACAGGGGGCGTTTGGCTACACCTTC. Amino acids: CASSSSGQGAFGYTF.